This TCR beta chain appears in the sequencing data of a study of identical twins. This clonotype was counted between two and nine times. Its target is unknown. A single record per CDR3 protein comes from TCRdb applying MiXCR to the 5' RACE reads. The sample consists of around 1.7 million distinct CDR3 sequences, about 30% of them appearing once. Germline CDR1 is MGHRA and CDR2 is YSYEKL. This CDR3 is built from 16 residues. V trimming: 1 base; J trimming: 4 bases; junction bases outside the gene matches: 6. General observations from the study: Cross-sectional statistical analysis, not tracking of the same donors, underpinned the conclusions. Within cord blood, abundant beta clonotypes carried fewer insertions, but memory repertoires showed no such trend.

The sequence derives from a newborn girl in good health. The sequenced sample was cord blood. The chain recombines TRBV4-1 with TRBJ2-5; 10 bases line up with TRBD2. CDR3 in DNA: TGCGCCAGCAGCCAAGTCACTAGCGGGGATCGAGAGACCCAGTACTTC. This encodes CASSQVTSGDRETQYF.